This TCR beta chain was identified during a study of T cell repertoires in cytomegalovirus infection. Looking at the study overall: In public TCR beta signatures, there were indications of both CMV infection and matching HLA type.

Each CDR3 protein gets one entry after TCRdb re-called the reads with MiXCR. The table lists over 90,000 distinct CDR3 sequences, approximately 17% of them singletons. General study points: In two of eight donors, the top clonotype was HLA-C-restricted CMV-specific. The cumulative frequency of public TCR beta families identified carriers of CMV plus the relevant HLA.

This clonotype was seen more than once but under ten times. What it binds is not known. The CDR3 totals 14 residues. The germline CDR1 and CDR2 sequences are DFQATT and SNEGSKA (reference sequence). Trimming at V came to 3 bases and at J to 2 bases, leaving 4 bases not matched to a gene. Source material: PBMCs. The rearrangement uses TRBV20-1 and TRBJ1-5; TRBD1 agrees at 7 bases. The clonotype originates from a human donor in good health (CMV status not recorded). Some clones in this sample may be carry-over from other donors' samples. CDR3 DNA: TGCAGTGCTAGGGAAGACAGGGGCAATCAGCCCCAGCATTTT. Amino acids: CSAREDRGNQPQHF.